This entry features one TCR beta chain sequence. It has no known antigen specificity. The sample holds no much larger clone one base away, and base qualities are not on file. The record originates from a study of OX40 agonist ivuxolimab in advanced cancers. Broadly, across the study: Ivuxolimab was a fully human IgG2 agonistic monoclonal antibody targeting the costimulatory receptor OX40 (CD134). Prior anti-PD-1, anti-PD-L1 or anti-CTLA-4 therapy was permitted, and checkpoint inhibitors had been received by about 44% of dose-escalation patients. Of the approximately 50 patients in dose escalation, about 20 had hepatocellular carcinoma, roughly 15 had melanoma, 9 had renal cell carcinoma and 9 had head and neck cancer. The paper covers the monotherapy dose-escalation part of the phase I ivuxolimab trial, which included N = 52 patients. Partial responses occurred in three dose-escalation patients: two with cutaneous melanoma and one with hepatocellular carcinoma. The purpose of peripheral TCRbeta sequencing was to test whether ivuxolimab changed TCR sequence diversity and led to clonal T-cell expansion. The dose-escalation cohort was approximately 83% male with a mean age of about 65 years, ranging from roughly 20 to 80. Intravenous ivuxolimab was administered to patients every 2 weeks at six dose levels: 0.01, 0.1, 0.3, 1.5, 3 and 10 mg/kg. Here is what the overall study found, with its caveats: After ivuxolimab, CD8+ T cells had more expanded clones than CD4+ T cells on average. Clonal expansion of both CD4+ and CD8+ blood T cells was observed from baseline to week 6 at doses 0.1 to 3.0 mg/kg. Low levels of normalized T-cell clonal expansion were also seen in some nonresponding patients. Which antigens the clonally expanded peripheral T cells were specific for was not determined. Partial responders in the 0.1-3.0 mg/kg groups had among the lowest normalized peripheral clonal expansion, especially among CD8+ T cells.

The trial excluded patients who had a history of autoimmune disease or were on systemic immunosuppression. Peripheral blood for TCR sequencing was collected from all dose cohorts at baseline, on cycle 4 day 1, and on cycle 7 day 1. The samples were drawn from a first-in-human, open-label, multicenter phase I dose-escalation trial of ivuxolimab. Adults with locally advanced or metastatic head and neck squamous cell, hepatocellular, melanoma or renal cell carcinoma were enrolled in the trial. CD4+ and CD8+ T cells were sorted separately from peripheral blood before TCR sequencing. For sequencing of the TCRbeta CDR3 region, genomic DNA was extracted from the sorted cells. The immunoSEQ Assay was used to sequence the TCRbeta CDR3 regions. TCRdb obtained this table from immuneACCESS and retained in-frame rearrangements with V and J assigned. These tables miss some clones; where compared with another copy, unresolved V genes account for less than half of the shortfall, and the remainder is unexplained. In all, the sample holds 25,000 to 40,000 clones, and approximately 84% of those were seen once. The ten top clones hold approximately 21% of the sample.

V is clipped by 2 bases and J by 1 base, and the sequence between their germline boundaries is 12 bases long. The CDR3 runs 15 residues from the cysteine to the phenylalanine. The retained sequence is limited to the CDR3, 45 bases, with the frame set at the first base. The germline V gene gives CDR1 as MNHEY and CDR2 as SVGAGI. Rearrangement joined TRBV6-5 to TRBJ2-7; the D gene is perhaps TRBD1, from 5 matching bases. This clonotype was obtained from an adult with an advanced solid tumor such as melanoma, head and neck, liver or kidney cancer. The sample in question was CD4+ or CD8+ T cells sorted from blood, obtained in a trial of the OX40 agonist ivuxolimab. The DNA sequence is as follows: TGTGCCAGCAGTTACGGCAGGGCTGGTTCCTACGAGCAGTACTTC. Its protein product is CASSYGRAGSYEQYF.